In this sample, the clone carrying this T cell receptor beta chain turned up a few times. The target antigen is unknown. The library targeted TCRbeta and was prepared with unique molecular identifiers. TCRdb called the PCR reads again in MiXCR, with one record for every CDR3 protein. The sample includes about 980,000 distinct CDR3 sequences, about 29% of them seen just once. This specimen belongs to a study of T-cell reconstitution after alpha-beta-depleted transplantation in children. Study outcomes and limitations: Several hundred expanded graft clones reportedly supplied alpha-beta T cells about two months after transplant. T-cell numbers and diversity one year post-transplant derived largely from freshly generated T cells. Recipient T cells and thymic progenitors that survived were the source of the high TCRbeta diversity seen at day 60 in some patients.

This TCR came from a boy younger than two who had a stem cell transplant for SCID, so the T cells may come from the graft donor. The material was PBMCs, mostly from graft donor cells, obtained 360 days after TCRalphabeta/CD19-depleted stem cell transplant.

The CDR3 region has the DNA TGCAGCGTTGACCCGGGATTAGGGGATACGCAGTATTTT. Its translation is CSVDPGLGDTQYF. The gene calls are TRBV29-1 and TRBJ2-3; weak D call: TRBD2 (5 bases). V was trimmed by 3 bases and J by 6 bases, leaving 13 bases between them. CDR3 length: 13 amino acids. Germline assignment: CDR1 SQVTM and CDR2 ANQGSEA.